A selection of T cell receptor beta chains follows, all from one sample in a study of control samples from healthy donors and cancer patients. The table came from immunoSEQ multiplex PCR; TCRdb's copy has only in-frame clones and leaves some out. The sample consists of 120,000 or so clones, around 86% of them appearing once. The sequenced sample was blood. The receptors shown here come from a man aged 35-49 years in good health. CDR3s include the opening cysteine and the closing phenylalanine or tryptophan. D genes are given only for firm matches. Some rows mark clone size as missing; the rest say once, few, many or name a class of expanded clone.

>NA|TRBJ1-1|NA|TRBV13
TGTGCCAGCAGCCCGCGTGAGGGAGGGACTGAAGCTTTCTTT
CASSPREGGTEAFF
>NA|TRBJ2-3|NA|TRBV5-5
TGTGCCAGCAGCTTGGAGGCAGATACGCAGTATTTT
CASSLEADTQYF
>NA|TRBJ2-7|NA|TRBV10-2
TGCGCCAGCGGGGACTCACCCTACGAGCAGTACTTC
CASGDSPYEQYF
>NA|TRBJ2-6|NA|TRBV30
TGTGCCTCCAAAGTGGGGGGGCTCTCTGGGGCCAACGTCCTGACTTTC
CASKVGGLSGANVLTF
>TRBD2|TRBJ2-1|NA|TRBV19
TGTGCCAGTAGTACGGGGGGGCGAGATGAGCAGTTCTTC
CASSTGGRDEQFF
>TRBD1|TRBJ1-5|once|TRBV4-2
TGTGCCAGCAGCCAAGACCGGGACAGGGGTAATCAGCCCCAGCATTTT
CASSQDRDRGNQPQHF
>NA|TRBJ1-1|NA|TRBV7-9
TGTGCCAGCAGCCAGAATGTTATTAACACTGAAGCTTTCTTT
CASSQNVINTEAFF
>TRBD1|TRBJ1-4|NA|TRBV18
TGTGCCAGCTCACCACCGCTGGACAGGGCCCCTCCTAATGAAAAACTGTTTTTT
CASSPPLDRAPPNEKLFF
>NA|TRBJ1-6|NA|TRBV3-1/TRBV3-2
TGTGCCAGCAGCCAGGGGGCGAATTCACCCCTCCACTTT
CASSQGANSPLHF
>NA|TRBJ1-6|NA|TRBV11-3
TGTGCCAGCAGCTCTTTGGGGTCACCCCCCCACTTT
CASSSLGSPPHF
>NA|TRBJ2-1|NA|TRBV6-2/TRBV6-3
TGTGCCAGCAGTTACTCACTGGGATTGAATGAGCAGTTCTTC
CASSYSLGLNEQFF
>TRBD1|TRBJ1-4|NA|TRBV15
TGTGCCACCAGCAGAGATTTAGGAGACAGGGTTGGTGAAAAACTGTTTTTT
CATSRDLGDRVGEKLFF
>NA|TRBJ2-2|NA|TRBV19
TGTGCCAGTAGTGAAGCTGGGACTCGCACCGGGGAGCTGTTTTTT
CASSEAGTRTGELFF